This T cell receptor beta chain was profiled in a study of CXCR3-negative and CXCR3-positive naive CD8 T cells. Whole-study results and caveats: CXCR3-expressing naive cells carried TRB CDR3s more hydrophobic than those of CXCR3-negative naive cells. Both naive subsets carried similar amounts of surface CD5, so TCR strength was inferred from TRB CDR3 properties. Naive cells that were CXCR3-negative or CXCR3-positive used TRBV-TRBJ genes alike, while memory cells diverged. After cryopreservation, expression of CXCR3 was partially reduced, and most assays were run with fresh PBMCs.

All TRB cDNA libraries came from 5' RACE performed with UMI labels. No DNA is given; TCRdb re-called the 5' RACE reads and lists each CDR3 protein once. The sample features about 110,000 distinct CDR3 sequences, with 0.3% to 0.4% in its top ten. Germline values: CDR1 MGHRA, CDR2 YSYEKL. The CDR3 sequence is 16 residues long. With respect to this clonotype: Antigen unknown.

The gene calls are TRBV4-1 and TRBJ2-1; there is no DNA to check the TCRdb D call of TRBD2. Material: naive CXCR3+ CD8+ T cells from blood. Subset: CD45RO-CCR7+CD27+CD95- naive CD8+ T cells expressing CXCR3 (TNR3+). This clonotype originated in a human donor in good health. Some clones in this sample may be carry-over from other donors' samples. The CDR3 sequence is CASSQLAGLAVHEQFF.